This T cell receptor (beta chain) was captured by sequencing in a study of CD8 T cells in ankylosing spondylitis. From germline, CDR1 is MDHEN and CDR2 SYDVKM. The CDR3 loop spans 14 amino acids. V lost 10 bases to trimming and J lost 6 bases; unmatched junction nucleotides: 6. Researchers built TCR beta libraries using quantitative 5'-RACE with molecular barcodes. From the 5' RACE reads, TCRdb called clonotypes with MiXCR, one entry per CDR3 protein. The sample lists 700,000 or so distinct CDR3 sequences; roughly 19% were seen once. A word on this clonotype: Its antigen is not identified.

Findings of the study overall: Ankylosing spondylitis blood seemed to carry a telltale TCR beta motif made of fewer than 10 highly homologous variants.

The chain uses TRBV28 and TRBJ2-2; 12 nucleotides agree with TRBD2. The origin of this receptor is a male donor with ankylosing spondylitis. The sequenced sample consisted of blood, either unsorted or a sorted T cell fraction (not recorded which). This chain's CDR3 is CATGTSGYSGELFF. DNA of the CDR3: TGTGCCACAGGGACTAGCGGGTATTCCGGGGAGCTGTTTTTT.